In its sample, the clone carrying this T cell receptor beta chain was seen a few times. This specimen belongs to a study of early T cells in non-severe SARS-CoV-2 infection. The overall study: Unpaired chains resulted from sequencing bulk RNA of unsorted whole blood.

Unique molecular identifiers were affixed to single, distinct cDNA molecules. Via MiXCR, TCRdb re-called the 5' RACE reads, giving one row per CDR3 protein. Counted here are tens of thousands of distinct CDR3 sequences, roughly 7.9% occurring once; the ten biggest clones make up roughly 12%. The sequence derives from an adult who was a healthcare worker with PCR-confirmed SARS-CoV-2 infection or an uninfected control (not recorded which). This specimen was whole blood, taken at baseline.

As DNA, the CDR3 is TGTGCCAGCTCACCACTGGGTGGTCGGCAAGAGACCCAGTACTTC. Translating gives CASSPLGGRQETQYF. This chain uses TRBV18 with TRBJ2-5; D is uncertain. V lost 1 base, J lost 2 bases, and 11 bases lay in between. This CDR3 has 15 residues. Germline loops: CDR1 KGHSH, CDR2 LQKENI. The whole variable domain, filled in from reference TRBV18 and TRBJ2-5, reads NAGVMQNPRHLVRRRGQEARLRCSPMKGHSHVYWYRQLPEEGLKFMVYLQKENIIDESGMPKERFSAEFPKEGPSILRIQQVVRGDSAAYFCASSPLGGRQETQYFGPGTRLLVL.